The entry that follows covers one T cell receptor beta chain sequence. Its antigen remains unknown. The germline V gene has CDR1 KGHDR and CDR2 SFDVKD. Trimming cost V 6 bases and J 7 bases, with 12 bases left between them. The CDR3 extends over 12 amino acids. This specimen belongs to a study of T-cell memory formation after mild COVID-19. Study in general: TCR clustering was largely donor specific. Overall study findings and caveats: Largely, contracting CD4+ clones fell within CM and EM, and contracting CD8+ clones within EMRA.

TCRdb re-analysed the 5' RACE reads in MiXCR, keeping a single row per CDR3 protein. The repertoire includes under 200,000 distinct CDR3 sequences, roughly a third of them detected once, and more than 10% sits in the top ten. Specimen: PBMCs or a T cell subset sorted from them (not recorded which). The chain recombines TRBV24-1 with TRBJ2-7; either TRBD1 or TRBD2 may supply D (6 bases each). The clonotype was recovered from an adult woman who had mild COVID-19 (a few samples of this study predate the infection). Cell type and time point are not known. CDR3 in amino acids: CATSSGAGEQYF. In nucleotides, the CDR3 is TGTGCCACCAGTTCGGGGGCGGGTGAGCAGTACTTC.